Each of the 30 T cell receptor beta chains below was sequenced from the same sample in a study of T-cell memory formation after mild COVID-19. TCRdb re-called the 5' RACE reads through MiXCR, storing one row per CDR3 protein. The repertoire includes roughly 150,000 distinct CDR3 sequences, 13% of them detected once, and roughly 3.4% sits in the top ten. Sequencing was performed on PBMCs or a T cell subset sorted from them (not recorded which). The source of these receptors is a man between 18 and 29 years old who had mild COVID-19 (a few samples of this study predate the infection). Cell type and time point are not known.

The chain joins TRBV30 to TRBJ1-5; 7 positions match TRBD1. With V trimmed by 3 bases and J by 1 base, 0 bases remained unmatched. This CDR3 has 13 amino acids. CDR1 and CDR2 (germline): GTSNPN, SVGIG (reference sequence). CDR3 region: CAWSRGSNQPQHF. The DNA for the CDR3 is TGTGCCTGGAGCAGGGGGAGCAATCAGCCCCAGCATTTT.

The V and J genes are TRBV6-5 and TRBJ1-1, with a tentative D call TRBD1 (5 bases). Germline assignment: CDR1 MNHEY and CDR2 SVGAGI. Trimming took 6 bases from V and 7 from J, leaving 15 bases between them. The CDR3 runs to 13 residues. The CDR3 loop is CASSQPGTVEAFF. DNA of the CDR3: TGTGCCAGCAGCCAACCCGGGACGGTTGAAGCTTTCTTT.

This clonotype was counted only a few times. The CDR3 DNA sequence: TGCGCCAGCAGCTTACCCGGGACAGGGAACACTGAAGCTTTCTTT. It codes for CASSLPGTGNTEAFF. V is TRBV5-1 and J is TRBJ1-1; 8 bases fit TRBD1. CDR3 length: 15 amino acids. Germline CDR1 is SGHRS and CDR2 is YFSETQ. The V segment lost 2 bases and the J segment 1 base; nucleotides outside the gene matches: 4.

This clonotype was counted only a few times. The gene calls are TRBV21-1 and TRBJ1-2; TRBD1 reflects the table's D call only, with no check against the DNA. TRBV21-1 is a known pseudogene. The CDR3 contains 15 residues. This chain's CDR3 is CAYPTIGGGNYGYTF. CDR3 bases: TGTGCCTACCCCACAATAGGAGGGGGAAACTATGGCTACACCTTC.

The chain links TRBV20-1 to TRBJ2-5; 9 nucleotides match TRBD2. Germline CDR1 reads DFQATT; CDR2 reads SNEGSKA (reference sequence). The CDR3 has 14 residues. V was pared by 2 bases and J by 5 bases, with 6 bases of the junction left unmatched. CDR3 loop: CSARPRTSAETQYF. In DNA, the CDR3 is TGCAGTGCTAGACCACGGACTAGCGCGGAGACCCAGTACTTC.

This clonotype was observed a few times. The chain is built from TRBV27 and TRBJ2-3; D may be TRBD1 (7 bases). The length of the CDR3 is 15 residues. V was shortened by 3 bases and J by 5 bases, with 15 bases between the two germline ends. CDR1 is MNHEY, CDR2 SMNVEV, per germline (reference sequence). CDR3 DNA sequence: TGTGCCAGCAGTTTTTATGCAGGGGGGAGAGATACGCAGTATTTT. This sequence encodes CASSFYAGGRDTQYF.

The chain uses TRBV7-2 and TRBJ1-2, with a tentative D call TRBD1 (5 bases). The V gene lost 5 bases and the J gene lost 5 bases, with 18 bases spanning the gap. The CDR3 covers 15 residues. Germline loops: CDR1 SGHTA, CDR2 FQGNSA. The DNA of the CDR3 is TGTGCCAGCAGCGCCCGGGACTTCTCCTTTTATGGCTACACCTTC. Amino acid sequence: CASSARDFSFYGYTF. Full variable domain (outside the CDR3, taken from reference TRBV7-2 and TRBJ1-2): GAGVSQSPSNKVTEKGKDVELRCDPISGHTALYWYRQSLGQGLEFLIYFQGNSAPDKSGLPSDRFSAERTGGSVSTLTIQRTQQEDSAVYLCASSARDFSFYGYTFGSGTRLTVV.

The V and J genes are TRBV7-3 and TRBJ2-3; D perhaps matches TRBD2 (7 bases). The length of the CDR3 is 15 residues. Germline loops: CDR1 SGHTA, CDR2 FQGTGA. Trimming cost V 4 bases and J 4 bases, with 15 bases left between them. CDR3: CASSWWGGPSDTQYF. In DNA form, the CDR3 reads TGTGCCAGCAGCTGGTGGGGGGGCCCTTCAGATACGCAGTATTTT.

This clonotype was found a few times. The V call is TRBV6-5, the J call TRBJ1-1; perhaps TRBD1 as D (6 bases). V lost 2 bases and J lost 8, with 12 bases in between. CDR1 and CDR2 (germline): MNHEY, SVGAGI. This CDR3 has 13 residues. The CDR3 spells CASSYGGAGEAFF. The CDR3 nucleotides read TGTGCCAGCAGTTACGGGGGGGCGGGAGAAGCTTTCTTT.

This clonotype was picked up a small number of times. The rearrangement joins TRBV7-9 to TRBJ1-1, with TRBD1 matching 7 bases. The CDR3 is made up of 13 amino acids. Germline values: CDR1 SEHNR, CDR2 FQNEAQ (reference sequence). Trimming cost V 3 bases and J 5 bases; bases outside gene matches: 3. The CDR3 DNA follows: TGTGCCAGCAGCTTGGAACAGGGGACTGAAGCTTTCTTT. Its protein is CASSLEQGTEAFF. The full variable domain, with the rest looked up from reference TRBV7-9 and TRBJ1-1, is DTGVSQNPRHKITKRGQNVTFRCDPISEHNRLYWYRQTLGQGPEFLTYFQNEAQLEKSRLLSDRFSAERPKGSFSTLEIQRTEQGDSAMYLCASSLEQGTEAFFGQGTRLTVV.

CDR3 in DNA: TGCAGCGTTGTGGGGGTCGGGGGGACCACCTCCTACGAGCAGTACTTC. This sequence encodes CSVVGVGGTTSYEQYF. The chain employs TRBV29-1 and TRBJ2-7; 7 bases align to TRBD2. CDR1 is SQVTM and CDR2 is ANQGSEA in the germline V gene. J lost 0 bases, V lost 4 bases, and 12 bases had no gene match. The CDR3 extends over 16 amino acids.

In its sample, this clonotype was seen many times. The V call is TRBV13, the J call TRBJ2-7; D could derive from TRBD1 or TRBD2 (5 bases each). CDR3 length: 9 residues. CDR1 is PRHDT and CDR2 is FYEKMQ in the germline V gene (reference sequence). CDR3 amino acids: CASPGTGVV. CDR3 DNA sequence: TGTGCCAGCCCCGGGACCGGGGTTGTC.

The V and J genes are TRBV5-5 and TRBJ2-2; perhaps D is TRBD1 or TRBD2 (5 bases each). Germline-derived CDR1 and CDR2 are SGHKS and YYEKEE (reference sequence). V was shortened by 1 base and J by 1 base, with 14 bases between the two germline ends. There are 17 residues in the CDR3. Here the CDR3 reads CASSLTSTGRNTGELFF. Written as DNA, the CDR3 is TGTGCCAGCAGCTTGACGTCTACGGGACGGAACACCGGGGAGCTGTTTTTT.

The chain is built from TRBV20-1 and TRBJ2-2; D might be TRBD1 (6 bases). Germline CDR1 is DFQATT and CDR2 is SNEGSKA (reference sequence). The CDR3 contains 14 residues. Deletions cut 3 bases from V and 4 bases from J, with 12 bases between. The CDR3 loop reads CSASSGAGTGELFF. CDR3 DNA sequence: TGCAGTGCTAGCTCAGGGGCGGGCACCGGGGAGCTGTTTTTT.

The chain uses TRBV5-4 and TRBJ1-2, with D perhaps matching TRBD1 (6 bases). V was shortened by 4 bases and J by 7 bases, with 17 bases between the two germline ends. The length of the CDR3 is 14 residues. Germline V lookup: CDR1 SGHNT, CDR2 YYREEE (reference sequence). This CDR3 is CASSQFYGGSGYTF. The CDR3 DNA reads TGTGCCAGCAGCCAATTCTACGGGGGCTCTGGCTACACCTTC.

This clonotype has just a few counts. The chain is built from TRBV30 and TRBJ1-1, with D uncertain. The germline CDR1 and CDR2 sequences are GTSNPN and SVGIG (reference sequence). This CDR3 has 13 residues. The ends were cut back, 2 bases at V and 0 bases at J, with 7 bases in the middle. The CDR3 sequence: CAWSRILNTEAFF. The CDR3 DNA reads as TGTGCCTGGAGTAGGATACTGAACACTGAAGCTTTCTTT.

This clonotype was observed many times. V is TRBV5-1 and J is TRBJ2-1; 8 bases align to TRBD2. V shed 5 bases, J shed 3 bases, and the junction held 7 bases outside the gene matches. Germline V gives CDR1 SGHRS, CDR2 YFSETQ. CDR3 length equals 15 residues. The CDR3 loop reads CASRMSAGGYNEQFF. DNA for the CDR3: TGCGCCAGCAGGATGTCCGCGGGGGGCTACAATGAGCAGTTCTTC.

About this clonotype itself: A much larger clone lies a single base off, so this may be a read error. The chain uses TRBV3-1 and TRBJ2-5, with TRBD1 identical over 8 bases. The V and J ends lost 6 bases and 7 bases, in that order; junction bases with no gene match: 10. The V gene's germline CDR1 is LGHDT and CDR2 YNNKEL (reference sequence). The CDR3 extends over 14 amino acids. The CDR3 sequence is CASRKGQGLGTQYF. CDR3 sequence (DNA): TGTGCCAGCAGAAAAGGACAGGGACTGGGGACCCAGTACTTC.

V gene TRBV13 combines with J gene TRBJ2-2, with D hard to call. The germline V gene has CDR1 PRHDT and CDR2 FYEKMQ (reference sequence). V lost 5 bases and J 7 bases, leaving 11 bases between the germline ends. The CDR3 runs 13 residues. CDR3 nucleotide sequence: TGTGCCAGCAGCCCCACCCTTTTCGGGGAGCTGTTTTTT. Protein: CASSPTLFGELFF.

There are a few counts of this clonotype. The CDR3 DNA reads as TGCGCCAGCAGCTTGGTTGCAGGGGACACTGAAGCTTTCTTT. This gives the protein CASSLVAGDTEAFF. This sequence joins TRBV5-1 and TRBJ1-1; D is perhaps TRBD1 (6 bases). Germline CDR1 reads SGHRS; CDR2 reads YFSETQ. V was cut by 0 bases and J by 3 bases, with 9 bases left in between. The CDR3 loop spans 14 amino acids.

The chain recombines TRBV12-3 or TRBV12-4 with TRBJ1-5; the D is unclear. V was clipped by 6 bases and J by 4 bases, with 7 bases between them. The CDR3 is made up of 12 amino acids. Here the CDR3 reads CASRSVNQPQHF. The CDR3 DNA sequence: TGTGCCAGCAGGTCCGTTAATCAGCCCCAGCATTTT.

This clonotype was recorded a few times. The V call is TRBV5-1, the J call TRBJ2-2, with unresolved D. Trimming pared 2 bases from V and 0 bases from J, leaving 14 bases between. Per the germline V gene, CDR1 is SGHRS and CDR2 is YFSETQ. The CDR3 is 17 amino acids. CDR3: CASSFGPINTNTGELFF. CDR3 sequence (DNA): TGCGCCAGCAGCTTCGGGCCTATCAATACGAACACCGGGGAGCTGTTTTTT.

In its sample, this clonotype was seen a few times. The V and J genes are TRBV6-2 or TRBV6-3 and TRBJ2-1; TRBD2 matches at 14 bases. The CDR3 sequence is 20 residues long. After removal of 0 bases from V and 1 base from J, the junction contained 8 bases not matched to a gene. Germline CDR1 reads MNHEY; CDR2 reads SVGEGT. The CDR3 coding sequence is TGTGCCAGCAGTTACTCCCCCGGGACTAGCGGGGGAAAGTCCTACAATGAGCAGTTCTTC. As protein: CASSYSPGTSGGKSYNEQFF.

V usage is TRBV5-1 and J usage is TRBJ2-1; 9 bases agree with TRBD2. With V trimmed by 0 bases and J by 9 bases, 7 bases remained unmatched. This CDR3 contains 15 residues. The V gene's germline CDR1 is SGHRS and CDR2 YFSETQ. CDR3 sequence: CASSLAGTSRREQFF. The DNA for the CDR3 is TGCGCCAGCAGCTTGGCGGGGACTAGCCGGCGTGAGCAGTTCTTC.

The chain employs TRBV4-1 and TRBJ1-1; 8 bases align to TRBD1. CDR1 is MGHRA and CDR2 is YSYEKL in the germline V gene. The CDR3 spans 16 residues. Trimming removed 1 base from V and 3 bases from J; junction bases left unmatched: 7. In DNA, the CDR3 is TGCGCCAGCAGCCAAGGGACAGGGAGAGGGGACACTGAAGCTTTCTTT. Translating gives CASSQGTGRGDTEAFF.

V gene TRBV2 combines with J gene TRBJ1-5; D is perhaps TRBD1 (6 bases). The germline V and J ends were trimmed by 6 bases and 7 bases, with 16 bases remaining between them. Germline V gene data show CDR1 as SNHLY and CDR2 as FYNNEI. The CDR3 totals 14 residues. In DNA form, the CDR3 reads TGTGCCAGCAGAATGGGCAGGGGAGGCCAGCCCCAGCATTTT. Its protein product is CASRMGRGGQPQHF.

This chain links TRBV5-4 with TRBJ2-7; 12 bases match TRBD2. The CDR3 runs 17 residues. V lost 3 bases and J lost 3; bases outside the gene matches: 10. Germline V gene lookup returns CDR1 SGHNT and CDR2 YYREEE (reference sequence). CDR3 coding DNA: TGTGCCAGCAGCTCGGGCGGACTAGCGGGGACCTTCTACGAGCAGTACGTC. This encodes CASSSGGLAGTFYEQYV.

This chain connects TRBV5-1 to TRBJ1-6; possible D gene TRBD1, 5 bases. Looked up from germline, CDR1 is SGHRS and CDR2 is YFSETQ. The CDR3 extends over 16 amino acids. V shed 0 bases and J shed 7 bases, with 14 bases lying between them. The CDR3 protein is CASSLVSGRANSPLHF. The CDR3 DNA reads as TGCGCCAGCAGCTTGGTGAGTGGCAGGGCAAATTCACCCCTCCACTTT.

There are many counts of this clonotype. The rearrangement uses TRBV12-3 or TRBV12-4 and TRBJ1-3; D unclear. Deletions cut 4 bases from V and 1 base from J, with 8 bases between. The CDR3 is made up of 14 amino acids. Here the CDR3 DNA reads TGTGCCAGCAGTTCGACCTATTCTGGAAACACCATATATTTT. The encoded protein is CASSSTYSGNTIYF.

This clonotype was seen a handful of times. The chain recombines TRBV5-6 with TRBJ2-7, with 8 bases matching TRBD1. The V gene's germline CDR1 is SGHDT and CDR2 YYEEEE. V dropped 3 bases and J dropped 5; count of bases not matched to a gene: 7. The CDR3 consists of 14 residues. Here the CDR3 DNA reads TGTGCCAGCAGCTCCAGACAGGGGCGCGACGAGCAGTACTTC. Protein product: CASSSRQGRDEQYF.